Listed here are 18 T cell receptor beta chains from one sample, sequenced in a study of cytomegalovirus exposure and HLA in healthy donors (dated by TCRdb to 2016 to 2017). Library method: the immunoSEQ multiplex PCR assay. For the multiplex PCR, a mixture combining 60 forward primers for TCR Vbeta segments and 13 reverse primers for TCR Jbeta segments was used. This immuneACCESS table, as held by TCRdb, lists in-frame sequences with V and J called but not all clones. Of the missing ones, under half trace to an unresolved V gene in checked studies; the others have no known cause. The table kept for this sample lists 100,000 or so clones. The ten largest make up 0.55% to 0.65% of the sample. Sequenced sample: PBMCs. Receptors were obtained from a man aged 50-59 years in good health and CMV-seronegative.

This sequence joins TRBV6-5 and TRBJ2-7; a possible D gene is TRBD2 (6 bases). This CDR3 is 12 amino acids long. Trimming cost V 5 bases and J 7 bases, with 12 bases left between them. The germline CDR1 and CDR2 sequences are MNHEY and SVGAGI. CDR3 residues: CASSPRGLEQYF. CDR3 sequence (DNA): TGTGCCAGCAGTCCTCGGGGACTTGAGCAGTACTTC.

V gene TRBV29-1 combines with J gene TRBJ1-4; possibly TRBD1 for D (5 bases). Trimming took off 7 bases at V and 0 bases at J, with 9 bases between the two ends. The CDR3 extends over 13 amino acids. CDR1 is SQVTM, CDR2 ANQGSEA, per germline. In DNA form, the CDR3 reads TGCAGCGCCCGCAGGGCAACTAATGAAAAACTGTTTTTT. Translation: CSARRATNEKLFF.

V usage is TRBV13 and J usage is TRBJ2-7; 8 nucleotides agree with TRBD1. The V gene end was trimmed by 4 bases and the J gene end by 3 bases; junction bases not matched to a gene: 11. Germline-derived CDR1 and CDR2 are PRHDT and FYEKMQ (reference sequence). This CDR3 has 16 amino acids. Written as DNA, the CDR3 is TGTGCCAGCAGCTCTGCGTCCGGGACAGGAGTCTACGAGCAGTACTTC. Protein sequence: CASSSASGTGVYEQYF.

The gene calls are TRBV7-9 and TRBJ1-2, with 7 bases that match TRBD1. The CDR3 extends over 13 amino acids. Germline-derived CDR1 and CDR2 are SEHNR and FQNEAQ (reference sequence). V lost 4 bases and J lost 8; bases outside the gene matches: 7. The CDR3 nucleotides are TGTGCCAGCAGCTCCTACAGGGGTGACGGCTACACCTTC. Its protein is CASSSYRGDGYTF. Full variable domain (remainder filled in from reference TRBV7-9 and TRBJ1-2): DTGVSQNPRHKITKRGQNVTFRCDPISEHNRLYWYRQTLGQGPEFLTYFQNEAQLEKSRLLSDRFSAERPKGSFSTLEIQRTEQGDSAMYLCASSSYRGDGYTFGSGTRLTVV.

This rearrangement joins TRBV2 to TRBJ1-2; D gene uncertain. Looked up from germline, CDR1 is SNHLY and CDR2 is FYNNEI. Trimming took 11 bases from V and 0 from J, leaving 10 bases between them. This CDR3 is 12 amino acids long. The CDR3: CAGAATNYGYTF. DNA of the CDR3: TGTGCCGGAGCAGCAACTAACTATGGCTACACCTTC.

The chain couples TRBV9 to TRBJ1-1, with D unclear. Trimming left V 2 bases short and J 11 bases short, with 13 bases between. The CDR3 spans 12 residues. Germline values: CDR1 SGDLS, CDR2 YYNGEE. The CDR3: CASSVKDGRAFF. DNA for the CDR3: TGTGCCAGCAGCGTGAAGGATGGGAGGGCTTTCTTT.

The rearrangement uses TRBV18 and TRBJ2-1; 8 nucleotides line up with TRBD2. The CDR3 covers 14 residues. Germline lookup yields CDR1 KGHSH and CDR2 LQKENI. J lost 5 bases, V lost 5 bases, and 5 bases had no gene match. CDR3 protein: CASSKREKNNEQFF. CDR3 bases: TGTGCCAGCTCAAAGCGGGAGAAAAACAATGAGCAGTTCTTC.

This sequence joins TRBV19 and TRBJ1-5; 9 bases agree with TRBD1. The J segment lost 0 bases and the V segment lost 4 bases, leaving 1 base of the junction unmatched. Germline V gene lookup returns CDR1 LNHDA and CDR2 SQIVND (reference sequence). This CDR3 is built from 15 residues. CDR3 loop: CASSRTGVSNQPQHF. CDR3 sequence (DNA): TGTGCCAGTAGTAGGACAGGGGTTAGCAATCAGCCCCAGCATTTT.

This chain links TRBV4-1 with TRBJ1-1; the match to TRBD1 covers 7 bases. V shed 3 bases, J shed 2 bases, and the junction held 3 bases outside the gene matches. Germline-derived CDR1 and CDR2 are MGHRA and YSYEKL. The CDR3 covers 14 residues. Here the CDR3 reads CASSHGTVNTEAFF. The DNA for the CDR3 is TGCGCCAGCAGCCACGGGACAGTAAACACTGAAGCTTTCTTT.

The chain's CDR3 is CASSPQDSTDTQYF. In nucleotides, the CDR3 is TGTGCCAGCTCACCCCAGGACTCCACAGATACGCAGTATTTT. This sequence joins TRBV18 and TRBJ2-3; tentative D call: TRBD2 (5 bases). V lost 3 bases, J lost 2 bases, and 9 bases lay in between. The CDR3 contains 14 residues. Germline-derived CDR1 and CDR2 are KGHSH and LQKENI.

This chain uses TRBV5-1 with TRBJ2-7, with D unclear. The germline V and J ends were trimmed by 5 bases and 3 bases, with 18 bases remaining between them. Germline assignment: CDR1 SGHRS and CDR2 YFSETQ. The CDR3 loop spans 15 amino acids. DNA of the CDR3: TGCGCCAGCAGAGCGCTAGAGACTGGTAACTACGAGCAGTACTTC. This sequence encodes CASRALETGNYEQYF.

The chain links TRBV7-6 to TRBJ2-7, with D possibly being TRBD1 (8 bases). Germline CDR1 and CDR2: SGHVS and FNYEAQ. The CDR3 has 14 amino acids. Trimming cost V 4 bases and J 7 bases, with 17 bases left between them. As DNA, the CDR3 is TGTGCCAGCAGCTCCCGACAGGGGCGGGGGGAGCAGTACTTC. Protein: CASSSRQGRGEQYF.

This chain uses TRBV5-1 with TRBJ1-1; D gene uncertain. Trimming cost V 7 bases and J 3 bases, with 10 bases left between them. CDR1 is SGHRS, CDR2 YFSETQ, per germline. CDR3 length equals 12 residues. CDR3 nucleotides: TGCGCCAGCGGCCGCAGTCACACTGAAGCTTTCTTT. It translates to CASGRSHTEAFF.

The V and J genes are TRBV19 and TRBJ1-1; the D is unclear. CDR1 and CDR2 (germline): LNHDA, SQIVND (reference sequence). The CDR3 has 14 amino acids. The germline V and J ends were trimmed by 3 bases and 3 bases, with 11 bases remaining between them. CDR3 in DNA: TGTGCCAGTAGTATCGCCGGCAGGCACACTGAAGCTTTCTTT. It specifies CASSIAGRHTEAFF.

The chain's CDR3 is CASSPGQVYSGANVLTF. CDR3 nucleotide sequence: TGTGCCAGCAGCCCTGGACAGGTTTACTCTGGGGCCAACGTCCTGACTTTC. The rearrangement uses TRBV7-2 and TRBJ2-6, with TRBD1 matching 7 bases. The junction had 7 bases not matched to a gene; V was cut back by 5 bases and J by 0 bases. Per the germline V gene, CDR1 is SGHTA and CDR2 is FQGNSA. The CDR3 extends over 17 amino acids.

The CDR3 here is CASSLFGNQPQHF. The DNA for the CDR3 is TGTGCCAGCAGCTTATTCGGCAATCAGCCCCAGCATTTT. The V gene is TRBV7-8, the J gene TRBJ1-5; D remains unclear. The CDR3 covers 13 residues. V lost 2 bases and J lost 2, with 4 bases in between. CDR1 and CDR2 from the germline V gene are SGHVS and FQNEAQ.

The chain has TRBV11-2 and TRBJ2-7; D is ambiguous. The CDR3 loop spans 10 amino acids. Trimming shortened V by 9 bases and J by 2 bases, and 5 bases separated the two germline ends. Germline CDR1 SGHAT, CDR2 FQNNGV. As DNA, the CDR3 is TGTGCCAGTGGCCCCTACGAGCAGTACTTC. It yields the protein CASGPYEQYF.

This sequence joins TRBV19 and TRBJ2-7; the match to TRBD2 covers 14 bases. The CDR3 has 15 amino acids. After removal of 4 bases from V and 6 bases from J, the junction contained 5 bases not matched to a gene. Germline V gives CDR1 LNHDA, CDR2 SQIVND (reference sequence). CDR3 sequence: CASSRSGTSGGEQYF. The CDR3 DNA reads TGTGCCAGTAGTAGATCCGGGACTAGCGGGGGCGAGCAGTACTTC.